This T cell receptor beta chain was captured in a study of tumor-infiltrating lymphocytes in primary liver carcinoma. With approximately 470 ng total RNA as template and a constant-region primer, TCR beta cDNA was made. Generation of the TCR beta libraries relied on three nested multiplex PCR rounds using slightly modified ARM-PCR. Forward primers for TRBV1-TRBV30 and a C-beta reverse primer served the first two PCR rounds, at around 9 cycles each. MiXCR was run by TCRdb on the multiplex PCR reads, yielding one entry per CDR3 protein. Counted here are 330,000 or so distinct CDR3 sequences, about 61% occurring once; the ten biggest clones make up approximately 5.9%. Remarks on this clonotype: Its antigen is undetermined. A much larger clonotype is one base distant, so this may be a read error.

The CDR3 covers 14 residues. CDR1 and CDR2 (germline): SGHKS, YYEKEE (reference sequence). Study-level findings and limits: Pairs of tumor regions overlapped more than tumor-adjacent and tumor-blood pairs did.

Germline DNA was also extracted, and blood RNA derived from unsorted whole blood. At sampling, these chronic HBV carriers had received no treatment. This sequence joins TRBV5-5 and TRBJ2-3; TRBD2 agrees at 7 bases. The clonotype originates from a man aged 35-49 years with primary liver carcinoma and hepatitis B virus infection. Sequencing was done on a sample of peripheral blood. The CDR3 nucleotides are TGTGCCAGCAGCTCCGGACTAGTGGCAGATACGCGGTATTTT. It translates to CASSSGLVADTRYF.